What follows is one T cell receptor beta chain and its context. This clonotype was seen at least ten times. Its antigen specificity is not known. Qualities for individual bases were not recorded, and no much larger clone is one base off. A patient counted as having stable Graves' hyperthyroidism if no progression to ophthalmopathy occurred over 18 months of follow-up. Hyperthyroidism patients were newly diagnosed, with disease duration under 2 months, and aged 18 to 65 years. Any patient with an uncontrolled infection, another autoimmune disease, pregnancy or lactation was excluded. Diagnoses relied on clinical symptoms, serum thyroxine and TRAb, thyroid ultrasound and orbital computed tomography. Trizol reagent was used to extract total RNA, and RNA quality was then checked on an Agilent 2100 Bioanalyzer. The data are from a study of T cells in Graves' hyperthyroidism and ophthalmopathy (dated by TCRdb to the late 2010s). For context, the study as a whole: To identify distinguishing TCR V-J signatures, a discovery cohort of 90 to 100 patients was used, comprising 40 to 45 with Graves' ophthalmopathy and roughly 60 with stable Graves' hyperthyroidism. In addition, the study compared T-cell repertoires in thyroid tissue and in blood from about 6 Graves' hyperthyroidism patients. The roughly 100 discovery patients were randomly divided into training and test sets at a 7:3 ratio. Prospective prediction of ophthalmopathy was tested in an independent validation cohort of fewer than 20 hyperthyroidism patients and 17 patients who later progressed to ophthalmopathy. The paper reports TCR Vbeta CDR3 sequencing of over 130 peripheral blood samples: fewer than 50 ophthalmopathy, fewer than 85 hyperthyroidism and around 17 progressor patients. After blood sampling, hyperthyroidism patients were treated with methimazole at a starting dose of 30 mg daily, and ophthalmopathy patients were treated with high-dose intravenous methylprednisolone.

TCR beta CDR3 regions were amplified from RNA transcripts. The TCR CDR3 was subjected to a first round of RT-PCR using the HTBI primer set and the Qiagen OneStep RT-PCR kit. Libraries were constructed in a second round of multiplex PCR, after which size selection and purification were carried out. Paired-end sequencing of the libraries was performed with 100 bp reads on an Illumina HiSeq2000. Under the source paper's analysis protocol: SOAPnuke was used to process the raw data, removing reads that contained adapters or uncalled bases, had a mean Phred below 15, or lacked an exact match to the constant primer or identifier. High-quality paired reads were merged using COPE v1.2.5, and each unique nucleotide sequence was defined as a clonotype. MiTCR v1.1 was used to align clonotypes to the IMGT TRBV, TRBD and TRBJ reference segments. The analysis was restricted to V-J combinations with a frequency above 0.0001, which together covered just over 99% of the repertoires. A TCS score was defined as the ratio between F50 (clonal expansion) and ExV (chaos), using BLOSUM62-based TCRdist between CDR3 peptides within each V-J. Welch's t-statistics and random forest reduced 450 to 600 V-J features to under 15, which were used in a naive Bayes classifier (R e1071). The Morisita-Horn index was used to measure how similar the thyroid and blood repertoires were. TCRdb redid the processing of the public reads, applying fastp at Q25 and MiXCR, and retained in-frame beta chains. One record per CDR3 amino acid sequence lists the most common genes and DNA. The authors' filters were not applied to this entry. Recorded for this sample are about 98,000 distinct CDR3 sequences; around 40% of them occurred a single time. 9.5% to 13% of the sample lies in the top ten.

Broader findings and caveats from the paper: Ophthalmopathy was separated from stable hyperthyroidism by a 13 V-J signature model, with around 90% sensitivity and about 81% specificity obtained in cross-validation and 80%/75% obtained in testing. In validation, progression to ophthalmopathy was predicted by the model with nearly 71% sensitivity and nearly 75% specificity, a median of around 5.9 months before onset. No statistical method was used to fix the sample size in advance, and group allocation was not hidden from the investigators. Most expanded thyroid clonotypes (frequency above 0.001) were also detected in blood, a finding suggesting that blood repertoires may reflect thyroid immune responses.

The specimen was peripheral blood or thyroid tissue (not recorded which). This TCR was recovered from a woman aged 25 to 45 with Graves' hyperthyroidism.

The bases read TGTGCCAGCAGCGTAGACACAGGGAGGAATTCACCCCTCCACTTT. It is translated as CASSVDTGRNSPLHF. The chain is encoded by TRBV9 joined to TRBJ1-6, with TRBD1 tentatively as D gene (6 bases match). V and J are truncated by 0 bases and 7 bases respectively, leaving an intervening sequence of 11 bases. The CDR3 runs 15 amino acids, cysteine and phenylalanine included. The only DNA kept is the CDR3, 45 bases in frame from the first base. From the germline V gene, CDR1 is SGDLS and CDR2 is YYNGEE.